This entry describes one T cell receptor (beta chain). What it binds is not known. The data originate from a study of glioma-infiltrating T cells after dendritic cell vaccination. Study results and caveats: Few patients contributed both blood and tumor specimens.

Germline CDR1 is LNHNV and CDR2 is YYDKDF (reference sequence). The CDR3 totals 14 residues. Trimming stripped 3 bases from V and 5 bases from J, with 11 bases between. Here immunoSEQ multiplex PCR was the method, and the copy in TCRdb shows in-frame clones only, minus some. The sample has more than 55,000 clones; around 85% are singletons. The time point: after dendritic cell vaccination, including at tumor progression/relapse. Selection required adequate fresh-frozen tumor tissue plus more than two years' survival data. The sequencing here drew on blood, taken after dendritic cell vaccination. The V call is TRBV15, the J call TRBJ2-1; D possibly corresponds to TRBD2 (6 bases). The sequence came from a human donor with glioblastoma. In DNA, the CDR3 is TGTGCCACCAGCAGGGCCGGGAGTCACAATGAGCAGTTCTTC. Its protein product is CATSRAGSHNEQFF. The full variable domain, in which reference TRBV15 and TRBJ2-1 provide the parts outside the CDR3, is DAMVIQNPRYQVTQFGKPVTLSCSQTLNHNVMYWYQQKSSQAPKLLFHYYDKDFNNEADTPDNFQSRRPNTSFCFLDIRSPGLGDTAMYLCATSRAGSHNEQFFGPGTRLTVL.